The 27 T cell receptor beta chains below come from one sample, sequenced in a study of PD-1 blockade in classical Hodgkin lymphoma (TCRdb year 2020). In light of the paper, this sample's time point label describes: cycle 4 day 1 (C4D1), after five to seven weeks of nivolumab. All trial patients had relapsed after autologous stem cell transplantation, with cohorts A, B and C differing in prior brentuximab vedotin exposure. Library preparation was by the immunoSEQ multiplex PCR assay. Here the immuneACCESS table is served through TCRdb, limited to in-frame sequences with V and J called. Missing clones are a known gap in these copies; in checked studies unresolved V genes cover under half, and the rest lacks a known reason. This sample lists roughly 86,000 clones; 75% to 85% were detected once. 15% to 20% of the sample is held by the ten biggest clonotypes. The material sequenced was peripheral blood mononuclear cells (PBMCs), taken before the fourth cycle of nivolumab. These receptors originate from a human donor with classical Hodgkin lymphoma.

This clone was counted a few times. The chain carries TRBV7-9 and TRBJ1-1; D might be TRBD1 (5 bases). Germline lookup yields CDR1 SEHNR and CDR2 FQNEAQ (reference sequence). Trimming took off 5 bases at V and 8 bases at J, with 18 bases between the two ends. The CDR3 totals 14 residues. Here the CDR3 DNA reads TGTGCCAGCAGCGCCCTGGGGGGGAGCGCCGAAGCTTTCTTT. Encoded protein: CASSALGGSAEAFF. Full variable domain (remainder filled in from reference TRBV7-9 and TRBJ1-1): DTGVSQNPRHKITKRGQNVTFRCDPISEHNRLYWYRQTLGQGPEFLTYFQNEAQLEKSRLLSDRFSAERPKGSFSTLEIQRTEQGDSAMYLCASSALGGSAEAFFGQGTRLTVV.

This clone has just a few counts. V usage is TRBV5-6 and J usage is TRBJ1-4, with 7 bases matching TRBD1. Trimming removed 3 bases from V and 3 bases from J; junction bases left unmatched: 5. In germline, CDR1 is SGHDT, CDR2 YYEEEE. This CDR3 has 15 amino acids. DNA for the CDR3: TGTGCCAGCAGCTACAGACAGGGTGCTAATGAAAAACTGTTTTTT. It specifies CASSYRQGANEKLFF.

This chain joins TRBV19 and TRBJ2-1; no firm D call. CDR1 and CDR2 from the germline V gene are LNHDA and SQIVND (reference sequence). The ends were cut back, 3 bases at V and 3 bases at J, with 12 bases in the middle. This CDR3 region has 15 residues. CDR3 coding DNA: TGTGCCAGTAGTATGATCGAGGCAGACTACAATGAGCAGTTCTTC. The encoded protein is CASSMIEADYNEQFF.

A single count supports this clone. The genes are TRBV19 and TRBJ2-7; TRBD1 aligns across 9 bases. The V gene end was trimmed by 3 bases and the J gene end by 3 bases; junction bases not matched to a gene: 12. The CDR3 spans 17 residues. The V gene's germline CDR1 is LNHDA and CDR2 SQIVND (reference sequence). Here the CDR3 DNA reads TGTGCCAGTAGTATCCTCCACCTACCGGGACAGGGCTACGAGCAGTACTTC. Translation gives CASSILHLPGQGYEQYF.

The chain links TRBV27 to TRBJ2-1, with TRBD2 identical over 8 bases. J was trimmed by 5 bases and V by 0 bases; bases with no gene match: 9. The CDR3 runs to 17 residues. The germline V gene has CDR1 MNHEY and CDR2 SMNVEV (reference sequence). This chain's CDR3 is CASSLSMKRENNNEQFF. The CDR3 region has the DNA TGTGCCAGCAGTTTATCGATGAAGCGGGAGAACAACAATGAGCAGTTCTTC.

The CDR3 DNA reads TGTGCCAGTAGTATAAACGGCCCTGGGGATGAAAAACTGTTTTTT. This codes for CASSINGPGDEKLFF. The chain links TRBV19 to TRBJ1-4; D not resolved. V dropped 2 bases and J dropped 6 bases, with 13 bases sitting between them. CDR1 is LNHDA and CDR2 is SQIVND in the germline V gene (reference sequence). The CDR3 spans 15 residues.

The chain joins TRBV19 to TRBJ1-2, with 8 positions matching TRBD1. Germline loops: CDR1 LNHDA, CDR2 SQIVND (reference sequence). Trimming at V came to 6 bases and at J to 4 bases, leaving 7 bases not matched to a gene. This CDR3 spans 14 amino acids. CDR3 sequence (DNA): TGTGCCAGTAGACGGACAGGGAGTTTCTATGGCTACACCTTC. It translates to CASRRTGSFYGYTF.

V is TRBV11-1 and J is TRBJ1-1; D gene ambiguous. This CDR3 region has 13 residues. V lost 2 bases and J 3 bases, leaving 7 bases between the germline ends. Germline CDR1 is SGHAT and CDR2 is FQDESV (reference sequence). The DNA of the CDR3 is TGTGCCAGCAGCTTAACGCCTGACACTGAAGCTTTCTTT. The encoded protein is CASSLTPDTEAFF.

This clone was picked up one time. The chain carries TRBV7-2 and TRBJ2-7; the D call may be TRBD1 or TRBD2 (5 bases each). V lost 1 base and J lost 5, with 18 bases in between. The CDR3 has 16 residues. The germline V gene has CDR1 SGHTA and CDR2 FQGNSA. In nucleotides, the CDR3 is TGTGCCAGCAGCTTAGATTGGGGGAGACTACGGAACGAGCAGTACTTC. Its protein is CASSLDWGRLRNEQYF.

This sequence joins TRBV28 and TRBJ2-7; the D is unclear. CDR1 and CDR2 (germline): MDHEN, SYDVKM. The CDR3 covers 13 residues. V was pared by 7 bases and J by 2 bases, with 12 bases between. The CDR3 loop is CASTSAFTYEQYF. The CDR3 DNA reads as TGTGCCAGCACGTCTGCGTTCACCTACGAGCAGTACTTC.

The gene calls are TRBV7-9 and TRBJ2-1, with TRBD2 matching 8 bases. The CDR3 is made up of 15 amino acids. The germline CDR1 and CDR2 sequences are SEHNR and FQNEAQ (reference sequence). J gave up 2 bases and V 5 bases, and 5 bases lay outside the gene matches. In DNA form, the CDR3 reads TGTGCCAGCAGCAAAGCGGGAGCCGCCTACAATGAGCAGTTCTTC. This encodes CASSKAGAAYNEQFF.

The chain is built from TRBV27 and TRBJ2-1; D is unresolved. The CDR3 is made up of 15 amino acids. Trimming shortened V by 3 bases and J by 9 bases, and 18 bases separated the two germline ends. The germline CDR1 and CDR2 sequences are MNHEY and SMNVEV (reference sequence). DNA for the CDR3: TGTGCCAGCAGTTTGCGGAGCCGGGTCCAAGGTGAGCAGTTCTTC. Translating gives CASSLRSRVQGEQFF.

The rearrangement links TRBV5-4 to TRBJ1-2; TRBD1 might be the D (5 bases). The CDR3 is made up of 13 amino acids. Per germline, CDR1 SGHNT and CDR2 YYREEE (reference sequence). The V end was cut by 4 bases, the J end by 8 bases, with 15 bases between. In DNA form, the CDR3 reads TGTGCCAGCAGCCGGAGAGGGGTTATCGGCTACACCTTC. Protein product: CASSRRGVIGYTF.

This rearrangement joins TRBV19 to TRBJ2-7; 7 nucleotides agree with TRBD1. This CDR3 comprises 16 residues. The V gene's germline CDR1 is LNHDA and CDR2 SQIVND (reference sequence). V lost 4 bases to trimming and J lost 2 bases; unmatched junction nucleotides: 11. CDR3 nucleotide sequence: TGTGCCAGTAGTACCCACCCGGGACAGAGGACCTACGAGCAGTACTTC. This translates into CASSTHPGQRTYEQYF.

The chain is built from TRBV19 and TRBJ2-3; the match to TRBD1 covers 8 bases. CDR3 length equals 18 residues. Per germline, CDR1 LNHDA and CDR2 SQIVND (reference sequence). V lost 1 base to trimming and J lost 4 bases; unmatched junction nucleotides: 13. This CDR3 is CASSIVGTGELRADTQYF. In DNA, the CDR3 is TGTGCCAGTAGTATAGTGGGGACAGGAGAGTTGAGAGCAGATACGCAGTATTTT.

Points on this clone: One junction end disagrees with the germline gene, perhaps due to a read error. V is TRBV7-3 and J is TRBJ2-3; D gene ambiguous. There are 14 residues in the CDR3. CDR1 is SGHTA, CDR2 FQGTGA, per germline. The CDR3 loop reads CASSLNVQADTQYF. The CDR3 nucleotides read TGTGCCAGTAGCTTAAATGTGCAGGCGGATACGCAGTATTTT.

The J gene is TRBJ2-5, the V gene TRBV9, with TRBD2 identical over 9 bases. CDR3 size: 15 residues. Germline values: CDR1 SGDLS, CDR2 YYNGEE. V shed 4 bases, J shed 4 bases, and the junction held 8 bases outside the gene matches. This CDR3 reads CASSQLGGLAETQYF. DNA for the CDR3: TGTGCCAGCAGCCAACTGGGGGGACTAGCAGAGACCCAGTACTTC.

This chain uses TRBV27 with TRBJ2-1; a weak D match, TRBD2 (6 bases). This CDR3 has 15 residues. CDR1 MNHEY and CDR2 SMNVEV come from the germline V gene (reference sequence). The V end was cut by 0 bases, the J end by 9 bases, with 15 bases between. CDR3: CASSLSSPSAGEQFF. The CDR3 nucleotides are TGTGCCAGCAGTTTATCCTCCCCTAGCGCGGGTGAGCAGTTCTTC.

This sequence joins TRBV21-1 and TRBJ2-7; the table's D call, TRBD1, was not checked against the DNA. TRBV21-1 constitutes a pseudogene. The CDR3 loop spans 15 amino acids. The CDR3 sequence: CASSARQGLGGEQYF. The CDR3 DNA follows: TGTGCCAGCAGCGCCCGACAGGGGCTCGGGGGCGAGCAGTACTTC.

The chain employs TRBV7-2 and TRBJ2-5, with a weak D call TRBD2 (6 bases). The CDR3 is 12 residues long. CDR1 and CDR2 (germline): SGHTA, FQGNSA. V shed 4 bases and J shed 7 bases, with 10 bases lying between them. The CDR3 region has the DNA TGTGCCAGCAGCTCCCCGGGGGTGACCCAGTACTTC. Its translation is CASSSPGVTQYF.

The V call is TRBV6-1, the J call TRBJ2-5; a possible D gene is TRBD2 (6 bases). The V gene lost 6 bases and the J gene lost 5 bases, with 19 bases spanning the gap. The CDR3 length is 15 residues. Germline CDR1 MNHNS, CDR2 SASEGT. CDR3 sequence (DNA): TGTGCCAGCAGCGTCGGAGCGGGCGGCGGGGAGACCCAGTACTTC. It codes for CASSVGAGGGETQYF.

Comment on this clone: Different DNA sequences within this sample yield the same CDR3. The chain joins TRBV6-6 to TRBJ1-2; a possible D gene is TRBD1 (6 bases). Trimming removed 0 bases at V and 6 bases at J, with 8 bases between. This CDR3 contains 13 residues. Germline CDR1 reads MNHNY; CDR2 reads SVGAGI (reference sequence). Written as DNA, the CDR3 is TGTGCCAGCAGTTACTCGGCAGGGGATGGCTACACCTTC. It translates to CASSYSAGDGYTF.

Only a few counts were recorded for this clone. The V gene is TRBV30, the J gene TRBJ2-4, with 10 positions matching TRBD2. J lost 1 base, V lost 1 base, and 19 bases had no gene match. Germline-derived CDR1 and CDR2 are GTSNPN and SVGIG (reference sequence). The CDR3 covers 21 residues. CDR3 residues: CAWSDGRTKAGGPPAKNIQYF. CDR3 DNA sequence: TGTGCCTGGAGTGATGGGCGGACTAAAGCGGGAGGGCCACCCGCCAAAAACATTCAGTACTTC.

For the CDR3, the DNA is TGCGCCAGCAGCCCGGACAGGGTTAGGAACACTGAAGCTTTCTTT. As protein: CASSPDRVRNTEAFF. This chain uses TRBV5-1 with TRBJ1-1; 8 bases align to TRBD1. The CDR3 has 15 residues. Looked up from germline, CDR1 is SGHRS and CDR2 is YFSETQ. J was trimmed by 1 base and V by 4 bases; bases with no gene match: 6.

As DNA, the CDR3 is TGTGCCAGTAGTGTACTCCGGGCTCCGGGACAAGGAAACACCATATATTTT. It specifies CASSVLRAPGQGNTIYF. This rearrangement joins TRBV19 to TRBJ1-3, with D possibly TRBD1 on 6 matching bases. Trimming took off 5 bases at V and 4 bases at J, with 21 bases between the two ends. Germline-derived CDR1 and CDR2 are LNHDA and SQIVND (reference sequence). There are 17 residues in the CDR3.

The chain links TRBV5-1 to TRBJ2-3; D might be TRBD1 (6 bases). Germline loops: CDR1 SGHRS, CDR2 YFSETQ. V lost 5 bases and J 0 bases, leaving 13 bases between the germline ends. CDR3 size: 15 residues. The CDR3 loop reads CASSRRTVSTDTQYF. DNA of the CDR3: TGCGCCAGCAGTCGACGGACAGTTAGCACAGATACGCAGTATTTT.

The V call is TRBV19, the J call TRBJ2-2; possible D gene TRBD2, 5 bases. The germline CDR1 and CDR2 sequences are LNHDA and SQIVND (reference sequence). The CDR3 loop spans 16 amino acids. The ends were cut back, 3 bases at V and 5 bases at J, with 16 bases in the middle. CDR3 in amino acids: CASSMLGGSRTGELFF. Here the CDR3 DNA reads TGTGCCAGTAGTATGTTAGGCGGGTCTCGGACCGGGGAGCTGTTTTTT.